This note documents a single T cell receptor beta chain sequence. The antigen is unknown. This entry belongs to a study of shared clonotypes between healthy human individuals. Study-wide background: Contributing individuals were two females and a few males aged 18 to 49. Findings and limits, study-wide: Donor clonotype sharing was expected to depend on sequencing depth.

Trimming cost V 6 bases and J 2 bases; bases outside gene matches: 6. The CDR3 contains 13 residues. Germline CDR1 and CDR2: SQVTM and ANQGSEA. Donors were healthy HIV-negative adults without recently reported acute infections or vaccinations. Libraries were prepared by immunoSEQ multiplex PCR; TCRdb keeps only in-frame clonotypes and omits some of them. Of fewer than 600,000 clones listed, approximately 71% are singletons. What was sequenced was PBMCs. The sequence came from a woman in her forties in good health. Some clones in this sample may be carry-over from other donors' samples. The chain carries TRBV29-1 and TRBJ1-2; 7 nucleotides agree with TRBD1. The CDR3 DNA follows: TGCAGCGTGAAGGACAGGACGAACTATGGCTACACCTTC. Translating gives CSVKDRTNYGYTF. The full variable domain, completed using reference TRBV29-1 and TRBJ1-2, is SAVISQKPSRDICQRGTSLTIQCQVDSQVTMMFWYRQQPGQSLTLIATANQGSEATYESGFVIDKFPISRPNLTFSTLTVSNMSPEDSSIYLCSVKDRTNYGYTFGSGTRLTVV.